A single sample gave rise to the 17 T cell receptor beta chains below, sequenced in a study of blood T cells in healthy people across ages. A sample-barcoded 5' primer and a J-beta primer mix were used in a second PCR of about 7 to 12 cycles. In TCRdb, the 5' RACE reads were re-called with MiXCR into one record per CDR3 protein. The sample consists of roughly 680,000 distinct CDR3 sequences, roughly half of them appearing once. Specimen: blood. The receptor source for this set is a woman older than 75 in good health.

The chain couples TRBV3-1 to TRBJ2-3; possible D gene TRBD2, 6 bases. Germline V lookup: CDR1 LGHDT, CDR2 YNNKEL (reference sequence). With 3 bases removed from V and 7 bases from J, the gap between germline ends came to 14 bases. CDR3 length: 14 residues. In nucleotides, the CDR3 is TGTGCCAGCAGCCATCGCGGGGTGGGATATACGCAGTATTTT. Its protein is CASSHRGVGYTQYF.

Here the CDR3 reads CSAALNLATDTQYF. CDR3 nucleotide sequence: TGCAGTGCTGCACTGAACCTAGCGACAGATACGCAGTATTTT. The chain couples TRBV20-1 to TRBJ2-3; D might be TRBD2 (6 bases). V lost 5 bases to trimming and J lost 3 bases, with 15 bases between them. The CDR3 spans 14 residues. Germline CDR1 DFQATT, CDR2 SNEGSKA (reference sequence).

The gene calls are TRBV11-2 and TRBJ2-1, with 11 bases fitting TRBD2. The CDR3 covers 16 residues. The germline gives CDR1 SGHAT, CDR2 FQNNGV. Trimming removed 1 base from V and 4 bases from J; junction bases left unmatched: 3. CDR3 in DNA: TGTGCCAGCAGCTTAGTTTCTAGCGGGAGGTACAATGAGCAGTTCTTC. Protein product: CASSLVSSGRYNEQFF.

Concerning this clonotype: Since a much larger clone is just one base distant, this may be a read error. The chain recombines TRBV28 with TRBJ2-3; D unresolved. CDR1 MDHEN and CDR2 SYDVKM come from the germline V gene. This CDR3 has 14 residues. V dropped 7 bases and J dropped 2 bases, with 13 bases sitting between them. CDR3 coding DNA: TGTGCCAGCAAGAGGCAGAGATACACAGATACGCAGTATTTT. The encoded protein is CASKRQRYTDTQYF. The variable domain in full, completed from reference TRBV28 and TRBJ2-3, reads DVKVTQSSRYLVKRTGEKVFLECVQDMDHENMFWYRQDPGLGLRLIYFSYDVKMKEKGDIPEGYSVSREKKERFSLILESASTNQTSMYLCASKRQRYTDTQYFGPGTRLTVL.

This clonotype was detected many times. The chain couples TRBV6-4 to TRBJ2-1; D is undetermined. CDR1 and CDR2 (germline): MRHNA, SNTAGT. This CDR3 is built from 13 residues. V lost 2 bases, J lost 5 bases, and 7 bases lay in between. The CDR3 loop reads CASSDAENNEQFF. The CDR3 DNA follows: TGTGCCAGCAGTGACGCCGAGAACAATGAGCAGTTCTTC.

With regard to this clonotype: This could be a read error, since a much larger clone is one nucleotide away. V and J are TRBV3-1 and TRBJ2-1; either TRBD1 or TRBD2 may fit D (5 bases each). Germline V gene data show CDR1 as LGHDT and CDR2 as YNNKEL (reference sequence). The CDR3 totals 12 residues. Trimming removed 9 bases from V and 13 bases from J, with 19 bases in between. CDR3 bases: TGTGCCAGTCTAGGGGTGGGAGAGACCCAGTTCTTC. Residues: CASLGVGETQFF.

The chain couples TRBV29-1 to TRBJ1-2, with 10 bases identical to TRBD1. Per the germline V gene, CDR1 is SQVTM and CDR2 is ANQGSEA. Trimming took 5 bases from V and 8 from J; bases not matched to a gene: 8. This CDR3 spans 13 amino acids. This CDR3 is CSVRRDRGGGYTF. The CDR3 bases are TGCAGCGTTCGAAGGGACAGGGGCGGGGGCTACACCTTC.

The chain employs TRBV10-1 and TRBJ2-3, with D possibly being TRBD1 (5 bases). This CDR3 is 16 amino acids long. Germline V gene sequence: CDR1 WNHNN, CDR2 SYGVQD (reference sequence). Trimming stripped 6 bases from V and 2 bases from J, with 18 bases between. CDR3 sequence reads: CASSEQAPGDTDTQYF. CDR3 in DNA: TGCGCCAGCAGCGAACAGGCGCCAGGCGACACAGATACGCAGTATTTT.

The rearrangement links TRBV15 to TRBJ2-3, with D unresolved. This CDR3 comprises 12 residues. Germline V gene sequence: CDR1 LNHNV, CDR2 YYDKDF (reference sequence). V gave up 3 bases and J gave up 2 bases, with 3 bases separating them. The CDR3, as DNA: TGTGCCACCAGCAGGGCCACAGATACGCAGTATTTT. It is translated as CATSRATDTQYF.

A few counts support this clonotype. V usage is TRBV3-1 and J usage is TRBJ2-3, with D hard to call. Germline assignment: CDR1 LGHDT and CDR2 YNNKEL (reference sequence). The CDR3 loop spans 12 amino acids. The V end was cut by 2 bases, the J end by 6 bases, with 6 bases between. Here the CDR3 DNA reads TGTGCCAGCAGCCAACTCGCGGATACGCAGTATTTT. It codes for CASSQLADTQYF.

J is TRBJ2-2 and V is TRBV12-3 or TRBV12-4, with 7 bases matching TRBD2. J was trimmed by 1 base and V by 6 bases; bases with no gene match: 2. CDR3 size: 14 residues. CDR3 protein: CASRAGENTGELFF. CDR3 nucleotides: TGTGCCAGCAGGGCGGGGGAGAACACCGGGGAGCTGTTTTTT.

This chain joins TRBV5-5 and TRBJ1-5, with D possibly matching TRBD1 (6 bases). Trimming stripped 3 bases from V and 2 bases from J, with 12 bases between. Per germline, CDR1 SGHKS and CDR2 YYEKEE (reference sequence). The CDR3 loop spans 15 amino acids. The CDR3: CASSSRGGGNQPQHF. The CDR3 nucleotides read TGTGCCAGCAGCTCAAGGGGGGGTGGCAATCAGCCCCAGCATTTT.

V is TRBV4-3 and J is TRBJ2-7; TRBD1 matches 8 bases. This CDR3 contains 14 residues. The V and J ends lost 4 bases and 4 bases, in that order; junction bases with no gene match: 6. In germline, CDR1 is LGHNA, CDR2 YSLEER. The CDR3 DNA reads as TGCGCCAGCAGCCGGCGACAGGGGACATACGAGCAGTACTTC. Amino acids: CASSRRQGTYEQYF.

This chain links TRBV28 with TRBJ2-2; 9 bases match TRBD1. The CDR3 runs 14 residues. V trimming: 5 bases; J trimming: 3 bases; junction bases outside the gene matches: 1. Germline assignment: CDR1 MDHEN and CDR2 SYDVKM. The CDR3 spells CASSDRGYTGELFF. The CDR3 DNA reads as TGTGCCAGCAGTGACAGGGGGTACACCGGGGAGCTGTTTTTT.

V is TRBV7-9 and J is TRBJ2-7, with D tentatively TRBD2 (5 bases). In germline, CDR1 is SEHNR, CDR2 FQNEAQ (reference sequence). This CDR3 comprises 13 residues. V was cut by 2 bases and J by 6 bases, with 11 bases left in between. CDR3 DNA: TGTGCCAGCAGCTTACTGACGGACTCCGAGCAGTACTTC. This gives the protein CASSLLTDSEQYF. Together with reference TRBV7-9 and TRBJ2-7, the CDR3 gives the full variable domain: DTGVSQNPRHKITKRGQNVTFRCDPISEHNRLYWYRQTLGQGPEFLTYFQNEAQLEKSRLLSDRFSAERPKGSFSTLEIQRTEQGDSAMYLCASSLLTDSEQYFGPGTRLTVT.

The chain has TRBV11-3 and TRBJ2-2; D remains ambiguous. This CDR3 spans 13 amino acids. Deletions cut 4 bases from V and 1 base from J, with 4 bases between. Germline V CDR1 and CDR2: SGHNT, YENEEA. CDR3 sequence (DNA): TGTGCCAGCAGCTCAGAGAACACCGGGGAGCTGTTTTTT. Its translation is CASSSENTGELFF.

The chain couples TRBV9 to TRBJ1-1; TRBD1 is a possible D gene (5 bases). With 1 base removed from V and 6 bases from J, the gap between germline ends came to 16 bases. The CDR3 totals 15 residues. Looked up from germline, CDR1 is SGDLS and CDR2 is YYNGEE. The CDR3 is CASSVRDGAPAEAFF. The CDR3 nucleotides are TGTGCCAGCAGCGTAAGGGATGGGGCGCCCGCTGAAGCTTTCTTT.